This is a list of T cell receptor beta chains from one sample in a study of T cells in localized non-small cell lung cancer. This table comes from immunoSEQ multiplex PCR, and its TCRdb copy is limited to in-frame clones, with some not included. The sample shows fewer than 90,000 clones, just under 85% of them seen only once. Sequenced here: peripheral blood, sampled before any cancer treatment. The origin of the receptors is a man aged 40-75 years with stage I lung adenocarcinoma. The CDR3 runs from the conserved cysteine through the conserved F or W. A D gene is named only where the DNA matches it firmly. Rows give clone size only sometimes, using once, few, many, or a class for an expanded clone.

clone size: NA; J gene: TRBJ2-5; V gene: TRBV9; D gene: NA; CDR3 DNA: TGTGCCAGCAGCGTACAGCCGACAGACACGGCCCAGTACTTC; CDR3 protein: CASSVQPTDTAQYF
clone size: NA; J gene: TRBJ1-1; V gene: TRBV25-1; D gene: NA; CDR3 DNA: TGTGCCAGCATCTCGGGGGGGGGCCAGAACACTGAAGCTTTCTTT; CDR3 protein: CASISGGGQNTEAFF
clone size: once; J gene: TRBJ1-6; V gene: TRBV27; D gene: TRBD1; CDR3 DNA: TGTGCCAGCAGCCTCGGACAGGGCTATAATTCACCCCTCCACTTT; CDR3 protein: CASSLGQGYNSPLHF
clone size: NA; J gene: TRBJ2-2; V gene: TRBV10-1; D gene: NA; CDR3 DNA: TGCGCCAGCGGAGGGGAACCGGGACGCCAATTCACCGGGGAGCTGTTTTTT; CDR3 protein: CASGGEPGRQFTGELFF
clone size: few; J gene: TRBJ2-4; V gene: TRBV7-2; D gene: TRBD2; CDR3 DNA: TGTGCCAGCAGCTCCCGGGGGGTCGGGGACATTCAGTACTTC; CDR3 protein: CASSSRGVGDIQYF
clone size: NA; J gene: TRBJ2-5; V gene: TRBV30; D gene: NA; CDR3 DNA: TGTGCCTGCCTTGGTGACCCGGGGAGAACCCAGTACTTC; CDR3 protein: CACLGDPGRTQYF
clone size: NA; J gene: TRBJ2-3; V gene: TRBV7-9; D gene: NA; CDR3 DNA: TGTGCCAGCAGCTCGGCCGGGACTTACTACACAGATACGCAGTATTTT; CDR3 protein: CASSSAGTYYTDTQYF
clone size: NA; J gene: TRBJ2-2; V gene: TRBV6-4; D gene: TRBD1; CDR3 DNA: TGTGCCAGCAGACAGGGGGACGGGGAGCTGTTTTTT; CDR3 protein: CASRQGDGELFF
clone size: NA; J gene: TRBJ1-4; V gene: TRBV28; D gene: TRBD1; CDR3 DNA: TGTGCCAGCAGAACAGGGACAGCTCCTGAAAAACTGTTTTTT; CDR3 protein: CASRTGTAPEKLFF
clone size: NA; J gene: TRBJ1-3; V gene: TRBV7-8; D gene: NA; CDR3 DNA: TGTGCCAGCAGCTTAGCCGGCGGAAACACCATATATTTT; CDR3 protein: CASSLAGGNTIYF
clone size: NA; J gene: TRBJ1-3; V gene: TRBV29-1; D gene: NA; CDR3 DNA: TGCAGCGTTTTATCAGGGCTGAATGGAAACACCATATATTTT; CDR3 protein: CSVLSGLNGNTIYF
clone size: once; J gene: TRBJ1-1; V gene: TRBV6-1; D gene: NA; CDR3 DNA: TGTGCCAGCAGTGAAGGGACAGCCCTAACTGAAGCTTTCTTT; CDR3 protein: CASSEGTALTEAFF
clone size: NA; J gene: TRBJ1-5; V gene: TRBV19; D gene: NA; CDR3 DNA: TGTGCCAGTAGTATATTTAGTCAGCCCCAGCATTTT; CDR3 protein: CASSIFSQPQHF
clone size: NA; J gene: TRBJ2-5; V gene: TRBV7-8; D gene: TRBD2; CDR3 DNA: TGTGCCAGCAGCCCTCCACTAGCGGGGGGCCTTCTGCAAGAGACCCAGTACTTC; CDR3 protein: CASSPPLAGGLLQETQYF
clone size: once; J gene: TRBJ1-5; V gene: TRBV21-1; D gene: NA; CDR3 DNA: TGTGCCAGCAGCAACGGCGTCAGGGCGAATCAGCCCCAGCATTTT; CDR3 protein: CASSNGVRANQPQHF
clone size: NA; J gene: TRBJ2-1; V gene: TRBV28; D gene: NA; CDR3 DNA: TGTGCCAGCAGCTACGCCAGTGGTGCGTTTGAGCAGTTCTTC; CDR3 protein: CASSYASGAFEQFF
clone size: few; J gene: TRBJ2-1; V gene: TRBV28; D gene: TRBD2; CDR3 DNA: TGTGCCAGCAGTTTCGGGGGGGCGGTTGAGCAGTTCTTC; CDR3 protein: CASSFGGAVEQFF
clone size: NA; J gene: TRBJ1-2; V gene: TRBV6-5; D gene: NA; CDR3 DNA: TGTGCCAGCAGTTCATGGACAGACAACTATGGCTACACCTTC; CDR3 protein: CASSSWTDNYGYTF